What follows describes a single T cell receptor (beta chain). This specimen comes from a study of cytomegalovirus exposure and HLA in healthy donors. The CDR3 has 11 residues. V was pared by 6 bases and J by 4 bases, with 7 bases between. CDR1 is ENHRY and CDR2 is SYGVKD in the germline V gene. 13 Jbeta primers and 60 Vbeta primers were used for the PCR. The method was immunoSEQ multiplex PCR; TCRdb's version includes in-frame clones alone and lacks a portion of them. The repertoire holds about 170,000 clones, with over 60% as singletons. V is TRBV10-3 and J is TRBJ2-7, with no clear D. The material sequenced was PBMCs. This clonotype was sampled from a female donor in good health and CMV-seronegative. The CDR3: CAISSEYEQYF. For the CDR3, the DNA is TGTGCCATCAGCAGCGAGTACGAGCAGTACTTC.